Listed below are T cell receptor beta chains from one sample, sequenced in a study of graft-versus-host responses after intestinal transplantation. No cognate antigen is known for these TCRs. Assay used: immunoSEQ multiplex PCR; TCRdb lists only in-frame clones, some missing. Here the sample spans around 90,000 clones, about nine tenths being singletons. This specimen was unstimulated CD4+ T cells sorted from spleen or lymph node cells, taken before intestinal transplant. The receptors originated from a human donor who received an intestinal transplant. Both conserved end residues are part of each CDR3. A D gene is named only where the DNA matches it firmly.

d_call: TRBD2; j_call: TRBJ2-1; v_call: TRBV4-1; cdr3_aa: CASSQILAGGGEQFF
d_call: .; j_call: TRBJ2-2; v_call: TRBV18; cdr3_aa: CASSLGLNTGELFF
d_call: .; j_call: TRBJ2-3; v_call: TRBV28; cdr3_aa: CASSPGGGLTDTQYF
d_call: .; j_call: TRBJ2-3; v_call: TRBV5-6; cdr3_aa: CASSLRQSDTQYF
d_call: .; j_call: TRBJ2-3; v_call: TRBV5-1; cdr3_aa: CASGQGLSTDTQYF
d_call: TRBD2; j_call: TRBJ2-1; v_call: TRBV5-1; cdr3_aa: CASSFFSGRENEQFF
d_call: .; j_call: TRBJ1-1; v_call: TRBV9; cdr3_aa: CASSVAWGSNEAFF
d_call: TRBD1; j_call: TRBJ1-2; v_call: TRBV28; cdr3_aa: CASSLTGQGGTSYGYTF
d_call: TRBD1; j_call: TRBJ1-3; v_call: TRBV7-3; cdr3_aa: CAISLDRGPGNTIYF
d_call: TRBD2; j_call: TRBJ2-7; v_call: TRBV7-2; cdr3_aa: CASSLALREGPHDYEQYF
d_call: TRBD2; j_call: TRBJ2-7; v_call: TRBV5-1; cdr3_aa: CASSLGLAPSSYEQYF
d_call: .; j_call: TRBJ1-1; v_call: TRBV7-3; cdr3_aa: CASSRQLNTEAFF
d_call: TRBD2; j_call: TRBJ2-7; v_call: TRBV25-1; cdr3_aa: CASSEYLVAGEPFQQYF
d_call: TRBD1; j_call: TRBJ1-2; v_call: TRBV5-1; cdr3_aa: CASSPGQGKDGYTF
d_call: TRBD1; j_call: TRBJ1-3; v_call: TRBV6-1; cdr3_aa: CASSEPRGASGNTIYF
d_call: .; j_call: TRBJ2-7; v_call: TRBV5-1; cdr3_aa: CASSLEASSEQYF
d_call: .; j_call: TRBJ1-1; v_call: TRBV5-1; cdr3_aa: CASSLARATEAFF
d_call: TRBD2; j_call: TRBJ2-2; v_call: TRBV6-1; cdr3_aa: CASSWGLAGIGELFF
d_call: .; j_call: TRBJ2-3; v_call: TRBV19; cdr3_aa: CASSIGGRGTSDTQYF
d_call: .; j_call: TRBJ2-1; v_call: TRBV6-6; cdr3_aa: CASSSLLGSYNEQFF
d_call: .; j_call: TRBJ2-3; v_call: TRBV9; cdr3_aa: CASSVARRDTQYF
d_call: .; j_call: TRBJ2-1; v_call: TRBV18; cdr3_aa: CASSPNTGLILSSYNEQFF
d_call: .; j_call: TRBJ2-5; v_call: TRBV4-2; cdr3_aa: CASSPKVRGEETQYF
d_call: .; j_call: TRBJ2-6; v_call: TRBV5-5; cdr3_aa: CASSLGPGANVLTF
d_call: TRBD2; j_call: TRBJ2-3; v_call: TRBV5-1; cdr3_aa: CASSIGTSGRRVDTQYF
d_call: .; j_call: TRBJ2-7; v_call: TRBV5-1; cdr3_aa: CASSLSGQSYEQYF
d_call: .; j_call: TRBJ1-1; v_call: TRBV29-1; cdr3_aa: CSSWGTEAFF
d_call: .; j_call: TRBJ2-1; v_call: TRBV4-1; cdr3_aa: CASSQDQVYEQFF
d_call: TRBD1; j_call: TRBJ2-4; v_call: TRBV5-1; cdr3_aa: CASSLYRTGGSLAKNIQYF
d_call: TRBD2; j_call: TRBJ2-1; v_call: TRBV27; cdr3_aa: CASSFPQAGITYNEQFF
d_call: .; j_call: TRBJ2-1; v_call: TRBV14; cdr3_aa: CASSSDRFNEQFF
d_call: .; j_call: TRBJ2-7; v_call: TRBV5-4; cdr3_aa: CASSLRGGEARQYF
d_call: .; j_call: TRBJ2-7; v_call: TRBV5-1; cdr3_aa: CASSLDGGLYEQYF